These 29 T cell receptor beta chains came from one sample sequenced in a study of CD8 T cells in ankylosing spondylitis. TCRdb analysed the 5' RACE reads with MiXCR anew, one entry per CDR3 protein. The sample includes a few hundred thousand distinct CDR3 sequences, more than 9% seen only once; the top ten take roughly 23%. The sequenced material came from blood, either unsorted or a sorted T cell fraction (not recorded which). Receptor source: a male donor with ankylosing spondylitis or in good health (not recorded which).

The chain has TRBV6-1 and TRBJ2-3; D gene uncertain. Germline CDR1 reads MNHNS; CDR2 reads SASEGT. The CDR3 sequence is 12 residues long. The germline V and J ends were trimmed by 3 bases and 5 bases, with 6 bases remaining between them. The CDR3 is CASSDMIDTQYF. In DNA form, the CDR3 reads TGTGCCAGCAGTGATATGATAGATACGCAGTATTTT.

In its sample, this clonotype was seen many times. The J gene is TRBJ2-5, the V gene TRBV24-1; 12 nucleotides match TRBD2. V gave up 3 bases and J gave up 1 base; unmatched junction bases: 2. There are 16 residues in the CDR3. The V gene's germline CDR1 is KGHDR and CDR2 SFDVKD. The CDR3 region is CATSDATSGSQETQYF. As DNA, the CDR3 is TGTGCCACCAGTGATGCGACTAGCGGGAGCCAAGAGACCCAGTACTTC.

This clonotype was recorded many times. CDR3 DNA sequence: TGTGCCAGCAGCCAAAATAGCGGGGCCACAGATACGCAGTATTTT. It is translated as CASSQNSGATDTQYF. The rearrangement uses TRBV7-3 and TRBJ2-3, with 8 positions matching TRBD2. The germline gives CDR1 SGHTA, CDR2 FQGTGA. The CDR3 is 15 residues long. With V trimmed by 5 bases and J by 2 bases, 6 bases remained unmatched.

In its sample, this clonotype was seen a few times. The chain recombines TRBV24-1 with TRBJ1-5, with unresolved D. V lost 5 bases to trimming and J lost 6 bases, with 16 bases between them. From germline, CDR1 is KGHDR and CDR2 SFDVKD. The CDR3 totals 15 residues. The CDR3 loop reads CATSVSSASGQPQHF. For the CDR3, the DNA is TGTGCCACCAGTGTAAGTTCGGCCTCAGGTCAGCCCCAGCATTTT.

The V and J genes are TRBV12-3 or TRBV12-4 and TRBJ2-3; D call uncertain. The ends were cut back, 3 bases at V and 2 bases at J, with 18 bases in the middle. This CDR3 region has 17 residues. CDR3 residues: CASSFHPRHIYTDTQYF. The CDR3 coding sequence is TGTGCCAGCAGTTTCCACCCCAGACACATTTACACAGATACGCAGTATTTT.

This clonotype showed up many times. The V gene is TRBV28, the J gene TRBJ1-5; D is perhaps TRBD1 (5 bases). CDR1 and CDR2 (germline): MDHEN, SYDVKM. The CDR3 spans 14 residues. Trimming pared 1 base from V and 6 bases from J, leaving 10 bases between. The CDR3 loop is CASSLLGESQPQHF. The CDR3 nucleotides are TGTGCCAGCAGTTTATTAGGGGAGAGTCAGCCCCAGCATTTT.

This clonotype was counted many times. This chain links TRBV7-2 with TRBJ1-5, with TRBD1 matching over 10 bases. The CDR3 extends over 15 amino acids. Per the germline V gene, CDR1 is SGHTA and CDR2 is FQGNSA. Trimming at V came to 0 bases and at J to 8 bases, leaving 4 bases not matched to a gene. CDR3 region: CASSLAGTGVEPQHF. The CDR3 coding sequence is TGTGCCAGCAGCTTAGCCGGGACAGGGGTAGAGCCCCAGCATTTT.

This clonotype was seen many times. This chain connects TRBV6-5 to TRBJ1-5; D perhaps matches TRBD1 (5 bases). Between the trimmed V and J ends, which lost 0 bases and 5 bases, there was a span of 14 bases. Germline values: CDR1 MNHEY, CDR2 SVGAGI. This CDR3 has 16 residues. In nucleotides, the CDR3 is TGTGCCAGCAGTTACTCTCAACCGGTAGGGGATCAGCCCCAGCATTTT. Its protein product is CASSYSQPVGDQPQHF.

In this sample, this clonotype turned up many times. The chain combines TRBV6-2 or TRBV6-3 with TRBJ2-3; 10 nucleotides match TRBD2. Germline V gene lookup returns CDR1 MNHEY and CDR2 SVGEGT. The V and J ends lost 6 bases and 5 bases, in that order; junction bases with no gene match: 11. This CDR3 spans 16 amino acids. In DNA, the CDR3 is TGTGCCAGCAGGGACCAGCGGGGGGGCATTATAGATACGCAGTATTTT. Translated: CASRDQRGGIIDTQYF.

The chain recombines TRBV6-1 with TRBJ2-1, with TRBD1 matching 7 bases. The V gene end was trimmed by 8 bases and the J gene end by 5 bases; junction bases not matched to a gene: 9. The length of the CDR3 is 14 residues. CDR1 MNHNS and CDR2 SASEGT come from the germline V gene. The CDR3: CASWGRGYHNEQFF. CDR3 nucleotide sequence: TGTGCCAGCTGGGGCAGGGGGTACCACAATGAGCAGTTCTTC.

This clonotype was seen at least ten times. The junction and the germline gene differ at one end; a read error may be behind it. V and J are TRBV5-1 and TRBJ2-5; TRBD2 aligns across 11 bases. The CDR3 is 16 amino acids. Germline CDR1 and CDR2: SGHRS and YFSETQ. The CDR3 is CASSLGPTSGEETQYF. The DNA of the CDR3 is TGCGCCAGCAGTTTGGGACCGACTAGCGGGGAAGAGACCCAGTACTTC.

The sample holds many counts of this clonotype. The chain has TRBV20-1 and TRBJ1-5; TRBD1 aligns across 8 bases. This CDR3 has 17 amino acids. Germline V CDR1 and CDR2: DFQATT, SNEGSKA (reference sequence). Germline trimming cut 1 base from V and 2 bases from J; bases unmatched to any gene: 10. The CDR3 nucleotides are TGCAGTGCTAGAGCTCAGGGGGCTGGTTTAGGCAATCAGCCCCAGCATTTT. It is translated as CSARAQGAGLGNQPQHF.

Ten or more counts support this clonotype. The chain combines TRBV28 with TRBJ1-2; possibly TRBD1 for D (5 bases). Trimming cost V 6 bases and J 2 bases, with 13 bases left between them. The CDR3 runs 14 residues. Germline assignment: CDR1 MDHEN and CDR2 SYDVKM. CDR3 nucleotide sequence: TGTGCCAGCAGCTTTAGACAGTTGAACTATGGCTACACCTTC. Encoded protein: CASSFRQLNYGYTF.

The sample holds many counts of this clonotype. This chain links TRBV3-1 with TRBJ1-1, with TRBD1 matching 8 bases. This CDR3 contains 16 residues. V lost 5 bases to trimming and J lost 0 bases; unmatched junction nucleotides: 8. The germline V gene has CDR1 LGHDT and CDR2 YNNKEL (reference sequence). The CDR3 region has the DNA TGTGCCAGCAGCTTCCTTTGGACAGGGATGAACACTGAAGCTTTCTTT. Translation gives CASSFLWTGMNTEAFF.

The table lists this clonotype with a few counts. V and J are TRBV12-3 or TRBV12-4 and TRBJ2-7, with TRBD1 matching over 7 bases. The CDR3 extends over 14 amino acids. J was trimmed by 2 bases and V by 3 bases; bases with no gene match: 4. CDR3 in amino acids: CASSFRGQTYEQYF. As DNA, the CDR3 is TGTGCCAGCAGTTTCAGGGGACAGACCTACGAGCAGTACTTC.

V and J are TRBV19 and TRBJ2-2, with D possibly TRBD2 on 6 matching bases. The germline V gene encodes CDR1 LNHDA and CDR2 SQIVND (reference sequence). V gave up 1 base and J gave up 3 bases, with 12 bases separating them. This CDR3 contains 16 residues. The CDR3 nucleotides are TGTGCCAGTAGTATAGTTGCGGGGAGAGACACCGGGGAGCTGTTTTTT. Translating it yields CASSIVAGRDTGELFF.

This clonotype came up many times. This sequence joins TRBV7-9 and TRBJ1-5; D is unresolved. CDR1 is SEHNR, CDR2 FQNEAQ, per germline (reference sequence). The V gene lost 5 bases and the J gene lost 3 bases, with 5 bases spanning the gap. The CDR3 is 12 amino acids. The CDR3 DNA follows: TGTGCCAGCAGCCGCGACAATCAGCCCCAGCATTTT. Its protein product is CASSRDNQPQHF. Using reference TRBV7-9 and TRBJ1-5 for the parts outside the CDR3, the full variable domain is DTGVSQNPRHKITKRGQNVTFRCDPISEHNRLYWYRQTLGQGPEFLTYFQNEAQLEKSRLLSDRFSAERPKGSFSTLEIQRTEQGDSAMYLCASSRDNQPQHFGDGTRLSIL.

The chain links TRBV19 to TRBJ1-1, with unresolved D. The length of the CDR3 is 16 residues. Trimming took off 3 bases at V and 3 bases at J, with 17 bases between the two ends. CDR1 is LNHDA, CDR2 SQIVND, per germline (reference sequence). The CDR3 protein is CASSIPGQKMDTEAFF. The CDR3 region has the DNA TGTGCCAGTAGTATCCCGGGTCAGAAAATGGACACTGAAGCTTTCTTT.

This clonotype was counted at least ten times. The V and J genes are TRBV27 and TRBJ2-1; TRBD1 matches at 7 bases. After removal of 6 bases from V and 0 bases from J, the junction contained 11 bases not matched to a gene. The CDR3 sequence is 17 residues long. Germline CDR1 reads MNHEY; CDR2 reads SMNVEV (reference sequence). CDR3 in DNA: TGTGCCAGCAGAACGCCCATGGGACAGTCCTCCTACAATGAGCAGTTCTTC. Its protein is CASRTPMGQSSYNEQFF.

This chain connects TRBV29-1 to TRBJ2-2; D assignment may be TRBD1 or TRBD2 (5 bases each). The CDR3 extends over 12 amino acids. The ends were cut back, 2 bases at V and 7 bases at J, with 8 bases in the middle. Germline assignment: CDR1 SQVTM and CDR2 ANQGSEA. This chain's CDR3 is CSVEHGGGELFF. In DNA form, the CDR3 reads TGCAGCGTTGAACATGGGGGCGGGGAGCTGTTTTTT.

Ten or more counts support this clonotype. This chain uses TRBV20-1 with TRBJ1-5; maybe TRBD1 (6 bases). Germline V lookup: CDR1 DFQATT, CDR2 SNEGSKA (reference sequence). V gave up 2 bases and J gave up 6 bases, with 11 bases separating them. This CDR3 has 13 residues. The CDR3 DNA follows: TGCAGTGCTAGACCGGGGGCGAGTCAGCCCCAGCATTTT. Amino acids: CSARPGASQPQHF.

This clonotype was counted between two and nine times. The chain employs TRBV7-3 and TRBJ2-2, with 8 bases identical to TRBD1. CDR1 is SGHTA, CDR2 FQGTGA, per germline. With 1 base clipped from V and 4 bases from J, the junction kept 8 bases outside the gene matches. This CDR3 has 17 residues. The CDR3 DNA reads as TGTGCCAGCAGCTTAAGGACAGCAGGGGGCCTCACCGGGGAGCTGTTTTTT. Protein sequence: CASSLRTAGGLTGELFF.

This clonotype has ten or more counts. The gene calls are TRBV20-1 and TRBJ2-7; D is undetermined. The CDR3 consists of 12 residues. Trimming cost V 2 bases and J 1 base, with 6 bases left between them. From germline, CDR1 is DFQATT and CDR2 SNEGSKA (reference sequence). Written as DNA, the CDR3 is TGCAGTGCTAGACTGGGTTCCTACGAGCAGTACTTC. It yields the protein CSARLGSYEQYF.

The chain carries TRBV20-1 and TRBJ1-5; D not certain. The CDR3 length is 16 residues. Germline loops: CDR1 DFQATT, CDR2 SNEGSKA (reference sequence). The V end was cut by 0 bases, the J end by 0 bases, with 12 bases between. CDR3 region: CSARESHGPSNQPQHF. In DNA, the CDR3 is TGCAGTGCTAGAGAATCCCACGGGCCTAGCAATCAGCCCCAGCATTTT.

A note on this clonotype: Possible read error: a much larger clone is one base away. V is TRBV10-3 and J is TRBJ2-1; 16 positions agree with TRBD2. Per the germline V gene, CDR1 is ENHRY and CDR2 is SYGVKD. The CDR3 sequence is 16 residues long. DNA for the CDR3: TGTGCCATCGGTGGGACTAGCGGGGGGGTCTACAATGTGCAGTTCTTC. Translated: CAIGGTSGGVYNVQFF.

This clonotype was picked up many times. This chain uses TRBV24-1 with TRBJ1-1, with a weak D call TRBD1 (5 bases). The V and J ends lost 6 bases and 3 bases respectively, with 10 bases between them. The CDR3 is made up of 13 amino acids. Looked up from germline, CDR1 is KGHDR and CDR2 is SFDVKD. The CDR3 DNA is TGTGCCACCAGTCCGGGACCGTACACTGAAGCTTTCTTT. Translating gives CATSPGPYTEAFF.

The table lists this clonotype with a few counts. The chain has TRBV12-3 or TRBV12-4 and TRBJ1-5; 7 bases align to TRBD1. The V and J ends lost 7 bases and 1 base, in that order; junction bases with no gene match: 4. The CDR3 is made up of 14 amino acids. The CDR3 here is CASTPTGSNQPQHF. In DNA form, the CDR3 reads TGTGCCAGCACTCCGACAGGGAGCAATCAGCCCCAGCATTTT.

This clonotype was detected a few times. The chain combines TRBV20-1 with TRBJ2-7; TRBD1 agrees at 7 bases. V was clipped by 4 bases and J by 6 bases; unmatched bases: 15. Looked up from germline, CDR1 is DFQATT and CDR2 is SNEGSKA (reference sequence). There are 15 residues in the CDR3. CDR3 DNA sequence: TGCAGTGCTACCCCCCGTAGGGGGCTGTTGATCGAGCAGTACTTC. This encodes CSATPRRGLLIEQYF.

This clonotype was seen at least ten times. DNA of the CDR3: TGCAGTGCGCAAGGGACTAGCGGAACCTACGAGCAGTACTTC. Translating gives CSAQGTSGTYEQYF. The rearrangement links TRBV20-1 to TRBJ2-7; 11 nucleotides align to TRBD2. The junction had 6 bases not matched to a gene; V was cut back by 6 bases and J by 2 bases. The CDR3 contains 14 residues. The germline gives CDR1 DFQATT, CDR2 SNEGSKA (reference sequence).